Each of the 28 T cell receptor beta chains below was sequenced from the same sample in a study of CD8 T cells in Susac syndrome. RNA totalling roughly 0.45 to 1 ug underwent reverse transcription with random hexamers. Each CDR3 protein gets one entry after TCRdb re-called the immunoSEQ multiplex PCR reads with MiXCR. This table has about 300,000 distinct CDR3 sequences, around 85% appearing once. The sequenced material came from CD8+ T cells from PBMCs. All receptors come from a human donor with multiple sclerosis.

V usage is TRBV28 and J usage is TRBJ2-1, with no clear D. The length of the CDR3 is 13 residues. V lost 5 bases and J lost 2, with 7 bases in between. Germline V CDR1 and CDR2: MDHEN, SYDVKM. In nucleotides, the CDR3 is TGTGCCAGCAGTCTTCAACCCTACAATGAGCAGTTCTTC. Translating it yields CASSLQPYNEQFF.

The chain recombines TRBV28 with TRBJ1-5; D perhaps matches TRBD1 (5 bases). Trimming removed 3 bases from V and 7 bases from J, with 13 bases in between. The CDR3 is 14 amino acids. Germline V gene sequence: CDR1 MDHEN, CDR2 SYDVKM. The CDR3 sequence is CASSFRGREQPQHF. CDR3 bases: TGTGCCAGCAGTTTTCGGGGCAGGGAACAGCCCCAGCATTTT.

The chain uses TRBV27 and TRBJ1-1; 9 positions match TRBD1. CDR1 is MNHEY, CDR2 SMNVEV, per germline (reference sequence). V gave up 7 bases and J gave up 2 bases; unmatched junction bases: 11. This CDR3 region has 16 residues. For the CDR3, the DNA is TGTGCCAGCAACATGTACCCGGGACAGGGTAACACTGAAGCTTTCTTT. Translated, it gives CASNMYPGQGNTEAFF.

The J gene is TRBJ2-1, the V gene TRBV7-9; unclear D gene. Germline V gene data show CDR1 as SEHNR and CDR2 as FQNEAQ (reference sequence). V lost 1 base and J lost 5, with 9 bases in between. The CDR3 consists of 14 residues. CDR3 nucleotide sequence: TGTGCCAGCAGCTTAGTTGAGGCTGACAATGAGCAGTTCTTC. Amino acid sequence: CASSLVEADNEQFF.

The genes are TRBV30 and TRBJ2-2; maybe TRBD1 (6 bases). Germline V lookup: CDR1 GTSNPN, CDR2 SVGIG (reference sequence). Trimming took 5 bases from V and 4 from J, leaving 17 bases between them. This CDR3 has 15 residues. CDR3 coding DNA: TGTGCCTGGGACCATGGAACAGGGTTCACCGGGGAGCTGTTTTTT. Its protein product is CAWDHGTGFTGELFF.

The V gene is TRBV25-1, the J gene TRBJ2-5; D tentatively fits TRBD1 or TRBD2 (5 bases each). Trimming shortened V by 6 bases and J by 1 base, and 18 bases separated the two germline ends. The CDR3 consists of 16 residues. In germline, CDR1 is MGHDK, CDR2 SYGVNS. The CDR3 region has the DNA TGTGCCAGCAGCGGCCGAGGGGCCATTGCCCAAGAGACCCAGTACTTC. It is translated as CASSGRGAIAQETQYF. Looking up the rest from reference TRBV25-1 and TRBJ2-5 gives the full variable domain: EADIYQTPRYLVIGTGKKITLECSQTMGHDKMYWYQQDPGMELHLIHYSYGVNSTEKGDLSSESTVSRIRTEHFPLTLESARPSHTSQYLCASSGRGAIAQETQYFGPGTRLLVL.

The chain employs TRBV7-3 and TRBJ2-1, with TRBD1 as a possible D gene (6 bases). This CDR3 contains 16 residues. Germline V lookup: CDR1 SGHTA, CDR2 FQGTGA. The V and J ends lost 2 bases and 5 bases respectively, with 16 bases between them. The CDR3 is CASSLYGTRSHNEQFF. The CDR3 coding sequence is TGTGCCAGCAGCTTATATGGGACAAGGTCACACAATGAGCAGTTCTTC. The variable domain in full, completed from reference TRBV7-3 and TRBJ2-1, reads GAGVSQTPSNKVTEKGKYVELRCDPISGHTALYWYRQSLGQGPEFLIYFQGTGAADDSGLPNDRFFAVRPEGSVSTLKIQRTERGDSAVYLCASSLYGTRSHNEQFFGPGTRLTVL.

The chain has TRBV27 and TRBJ2-7; maybe TRBD1 (6 bases). The V end lost 3 bases, the J end lost 5 bases, and 11 bases lay between the germline ends. This CDR3 region has 13 residues. Germline-derived CDR1 and CDR2 are MNHEY and SMNVEV (reference sequence). Written as DNA, the CDR3 is TGTGCCAGCAGTTTTCACAGGGCCAACGAGCAGTACTTC. Translating gives CASSFHRANEQYF.

The rearrangement uses TRBV7-9 and TRBJ2-1, with TRBD2 identical over 11 bases. Germline assignment: CDR1 SEHNR and CDR2 FQNEAQ (reference sequence). CDR3 size: 17 residues. V was clipped by 5 bases and J by 3 bases; unmatched bases: 9. The chain's CDR3 is CASSPRGGTSGYNEQFF. CDR3 nucleotide sequence: TGTGCCAGCAGCCCTCGAGGGGGGACTAGCGGCTACAATGAGCAGTTCTTC.

The DNA for the CDR3 is TGCGCCAGCAGCCAAGAGGTGCACAGGGGGTCCCAAGAGACCCAGTACTTC. Its protein product is CASSQEVHRGSQETQYF. J is TRBJ2-5 and V is TRBV4-3; TRBD1 matches at 8 bases. The CDR3 is made up of 17 amino acids. With V trimmed by 0 bases and J by 1 base, 7 bases remained unmatched. Looked up from germline, CDR1 is LGHNA and CDR2 is YSLEER.

The chain couples TRBV28 to TRBJ2-7; no reliable D call. The CDR3 is made up of 13 amino acids. V was pared by 8 bases and J by 2 bases, with 13 bases between. Germline CDR1 and CDR2: MDHEN and SYDVKM. CDR3 coding DNA: TGTGCCAGCCAAGGCTTAAGGGCCTACGAGCAGTACTTC. This translates into CASQGLRAYEQYF.

The chain carries TRBV12-3 or TRBV12-4 and TRBJ2-7; tentative D call: TRBD1 (5 bases). The V and J ends lost 1 base and 2 bases respectively, with 12 bases between them. This CDR3 region has 15 residues. The DNA of the CDR3 is TGTGCCAGCAGTTTAGGAGCAGGGCCTCCCTACGAGCAGTACTTC. Translation: CASSLGAGPPYEQYF.

This clonotype was picked up a small number of times. The V and J genes are TRBV28 and TRBJ2-7, with D perhaps matching TRBD1 or TRBD2 (5 bases each). The CDR3 covers 14 residues. Germline assignment: CDR1 MDHEN and CDR2 SYDVKM. V gave up 5 bases and J gave up 1 base, with 12 bases separating them. The CDR3: CASSLGTRSYEQYF. The CDR3 DNA is TGTGCCAGCAGTCTCGGGACCCGGTCCTACGAGCAGTACTTC.

This clonotype was detected only once. J is TRBJ2-4 and V is TRBV7-2; 10 positions match TRBD2. Germline-derived CDR1 and CDR2 are SGHTA and FQGNSA. Unmatched junction bases numbered 10, after V lost 1 base and J lost 1 base. The CDR3 runs to 19 residues. CDR3 DNA: TGTGCCAGCAGCTTAGTTCTAGCGGGAGTGTTGCCGGCCAAAAACATTCAGTACTTC. This translates into CASSLVLAGVLPAKNIQYF.

In nucleotides, the CDR3 is TGTGCCAGCAGTTTGACCGGGAGTGCAGATACGCAGTATTTT. Residues: CASSLTGSADTQYF. The chain couples TRBV28 to TRBJ2-3, with D maybe TRBD2 (6 bases). Germline assignment: CDR1 MDHEN and CDR2 SYDVKM. The CDR3 extends over 14 amino acids. V was clipped by 3 bases and J by 4 bases, with 11 bases between them.

This chain links TRBV7-8 with TRBJ2-1, with 10 nucleotides matching TRBD1. From germline, CDR1 is SGHVS and CDR2 FQNEAQ. The junction had 4 bases not matched to a gene; V was cut back by 1 base and J by 4 bases. The CDR3 is 16 amino acids. CDR3 nucleotides: TGTGCCAGCAGCTTAGTCCGGACAGGGGGGTACAATGAGCAGTTCTTC. It is translated as CASSLVRTGGYNEQFF.

This chain connects TRBV10-3 to TRBJ1-1; 7 nucleotides match TRBD1. CDR3 length: 16 amino acids. CDR1 is ENHRY and CDR2 is SYGVKD in the germline V gene. V shed 5 bases and J 4 bases; nucleotides not matched to a gene: 13. The CDR3: CAISPTGCCLSTEAFF. The CDR3 DNA reads as TGTGCCATCAGTCCGACAGGGTGTTGTCTGTCCACTGAAGCTTTCTTT.

CDR3 region: CASSRDHLKGELFF. The CDR3 coding sequence is TGTGCCAGTAGTCGGGACCACCTCAAAGGGGAGCTGTTTTTT. The V call is TRBV19, the J call TRBJ2-2; D could derive from TRBD1 or TRBD2 (5 bases each). Germline values: CDR1 LNHDA, CDR2 SQIVND (reference sequence). V gave up 5 bases and J gave up 8 bases, with 15 bases separating them. CDR3 length: 14 residues.

The chain uses TRBV20-1 and TRBJ2-3; TRBD2 might be the D (6 bases). Trimming stripped 4 bases from V and 5 bases from J, with 19 bases between. CDR3 size: 15 residues. The V gene's germline CDR1 is DFQATT and CDR2 SNEGSKA (reference sequence). The CDR3 DNA sequence: TGCAGTGCTAACGGGGGTGTTCTTGTTGGAGATACGCAGTATTTT. Residues: CSANGGVLVGDTQYF.

The chain uses TRBV7-9 and TRBJ1-4, with D unclear. CDR3 size: 17 residues. V shed 4 bases and J shed 10 bases, with 25 bases lying between them. Germline V CDR1 and CDR2: SEHNR, FQNEAQ (reference sequence). The CDR3 region is CASSYGVAPPGERKLFF. In DNA, the CDR3 is TGTGCCAGCAGCTACGGGGTTGCCCCGCCCGGCGAAAGAAAACTGTTTTTT.

This chain connects TRBV4-2 to TRBJ1-2; unclear D gene. Germline assignment: CDR1 LGHNA and CDR2 YNFKEQ. V dropped 0 bases and J dropped 4 bases, with 12 bases sitting between them. The CDR3 has 15 amino acids. Written as DNA, the CDR3 is TGTGCCAGCAGCCAAGAGATAGGGATTGTCTATGGCTACACCTTC. Translated: CASSQEIGIVYGYTF.

The CDR3 spells CASTTFDSHYGYTF. CDR3 coding DNA: TGTGCCAGTACCACCTTCGACAGCCACTATGGCTACACCTTC. This chain connects TRBV19 to TRBJ1-2; TRBD1 is a possible D gene (5 bases). The germline V gene has CDR1 LNHDA and CDR2 SQIVND (reference sequence). The V gene lost 7 bases and the J gene lost 3 bases, with 15 bases spanning the gap. This CDR3 comprises 14 residues.

The chain combines TRBV10-3 with TRBJ2-1; TRBD2 matches 7 bases. This CDR3 region has 17 residues. The V and J ends lost 3 bases and 3 bases, in that order; junction bases with no gene match: 11. Germline CDR1 is ENHRY and CDR2 is SYGVKD. CDR3 sequence (DNA): TGTGCCATCAGTGACTTTAAGGCGGGAGATGGCTACAATGAGCAGTTCTTC. Translated: CAISDFKAGDGYNEQFF.

This chain connects TRBV28 to TRBJ2-7; D gene uncertain. Per germline, CDR1 MDHEN and CDR2 SYDVKM. The length of the CDR3 is 13 residues. The ends were cut back, 6 bases at V and 0 bases at J, with 9 bases in the middle. The CDR3, as DNA: TGTGCCAGCAGAGCGCGGACCTCCTACGAGCAGTACTTC. It translates to CASRARTSYEQYF.

The chain has TRBV5-1 and TRBJ1-1; D perhaps matches TRBD1 (6 bases). Trimming stripped 0 bases from V and 1 base from J, with 10 bases between. This CDR3 region has 15 residues. CDR1 SGHRS and CDR2 YFSETQ come from the germline V gene. In DNA form, the CDR3 reads TGCGCCAGCAGCTTGGCAACAGGGAGGAACACTGAAGCTTTCTTT. It encodes CASSLATGRNTEAFF.

The rearrangement joins TRBV24-1 to TRBJ2-2; perhaps TRBD2 as D (5 bases). Looked up from germline, CDR1 is KGHDR and CDR2 is SFDVKD. This CDR3 has 15 amino acids. V was trimmed by 1 base and J by 7 bases, leaving 12 bases between them. The CDR3 DNA reads TGTGCCACCAGTGATTTAGGCGGGCATCACGGGGAGCTGTTTTTT. Its translation is CATSDLGGHHGELFF.

The V and J genes are TRBV6-2 or TRBV6-3 and TRBJ1-1; no firm D call. Trimming removed 3 bases at V and 6 bases at J, with 11 bases between. The V gene's germline CDR1 is MNHEY and CDR2 SVGEGT. CDR3 size: 13 residues. The CDR3 spells CASSYVGSPEAFF. As DNA, the CDR3 is TGTGCCAGCAGTTATGTGGGGTCTCCTGAAGCTTTCTTT.

The chain couples TRBV7-9 to TRBJ2-7; D gene ambiguous. Germline CDR1 is SEHNR and CDR2 is FQNEAQ (reference sequence). With 8 bases removed from V and 1 base from J, the gap between germline ends came to 12 bases. The CDR3 runs 13 residues. The CDR3 protein is CASVAVPSYEQYF. As DNA, the CDR3 is TGTGCCAGCGTTGCCGTTCCTTCCTACGAGCAGTACTTC.